This TCR beta chain was retrieved from a study of blood T cell repertoires in COVID-19. Study-wide context: Whether acute or convalescent, the COVID-19 samples came from the United States, Italy and Spain. Sample material is recorded as cDNA or gDNA derived from T cells, B-cell-depleted T cells, or PBMCs.

This CDR3 spans 19 amino acids. The ends were cut back, 2 bases at V and 1 base at J, with 23 bases in the middle. The germline gives CDR1 MNHEY, CDR2 SVGEGT. Per the original methods: For nucleated cells, counts were estimated from reference gene primer amplification. Produced via immunoSEQ multiplex PCR; TCRdb's table is partial and in-frame only. D and trimming were read from the DNA, whereas the V and J calls and clone size are those reported in that table. The sample records approximately 140,000 clones, 80% to 90% being singletons. Sample: peripheral blood. The genes are TRBV6-2 or TRBV6-3 and TRBJ1-1; D is perhaps TRBD1 (5 bases). This sequence was found in a human donor in a cohort sampled during active COVID-19. CDR3 nucleotide sequence: TGTGCCAGCAGTTACCCCACCGCGGGACGTGTGTTTGCGAACACTGAAGCTTTCTTT. Its translation is CASSYPTAGRVFANTEAFF.